The 26 T cell receptor beta chains presented below share a single source sample, sequenced in a study of response to subunit inactivated influenza vaccine. TCRdb redid the calling of the RT-PCR reads with MiXCR, one entry per CDR3 protein. The table lists hundreds of thousands of distinct CDR3 sequences, approximately 14% of them singletons. The source material was PBMCs from blood, sampled approximately 15 days before vaccination. These receptors all come from a man aged 50 to 59 who received an inactivated influenza vaccine.

This clonotype was counted between two and nine times. This sequence joins TRBV19 and TRBJ2-4, with D uncertain. The germline V and J ends were trimmed by 1 base and 14 bases, with 9 bases remaining between them. This CDR3 is built from 11 residues. Germline CDR1 reads LNHDA; CDR2 reads SQIVND (reference sequence). CDR3 loop: CASSIGEVKYF. DNA for the CDR3: TGTGCCAGTAGTATAGGGGAAGTTAAGTACTTC. The full variable domain, rest sourced from reference TRBV19 and TRBJ2-4, is DGGITQSPKYLFRKEGQNVTLSCEQNLNHDAMYWYRQDPGQGLRLIYYSQIVNDFQKGDIAEGYSVSREKKESFPLTVTSAQKNPTAFYLCASSIGEVKYFGAGTRLSVL.

This clonotype was seen more than once but under ten times. J is TRBJ2-1 and V is TRBV2, with 11 nucleotides matching TRBD2. The germline V gene encodes CDR1 SNHLY and CDR2 FYNNEI. Unmatched junction bases numbered 2, after V lost 4 bases and J lost 0 bases. The CDR3 contains 16 residues. For the CDR3, the DNA is TGTGCCAGCAGTGTGACTAGCGGGGCCTCCTACAATGAGCAGTTCTTC. The encoded protein is CASSVTSGASYNEQFF.

The chain is built from TRBV6-1 and TRBJ1-4; maybe TRBD1 (5 bases). The CDR3 length is 13 residues. Germline CDR1 is MNHNS and CDR2 is SASEGT. Trimming cost V 8 bases and J 3 bases, with 10 bases left between them. The CDR3, as DNA: TGTGCCAGCGGGGGAGGAGCTAATGAAAAACTGTTTTTT. This gives the protein CASGGGANEKLFF.

This clonotype turned up a few times. V is TRBV12-3 or TRBV12-4 and J is TRBJ2-1; 7 nucleotides line up with TRBD2. V lost 2 bases, J lost 8 bases, and 12 bases stayed unmatched. This CDR3 is 16 amino acids long. The CDR3 sequence: CASSLIRAGVLDEQFF. CDR3 nucleotides: TGTGCCAGCAGTTTAATCCGGGCGGGAGTCTTGGATGAGCAGTTCTTC.

There are a few counts of this clonotype. The CDR3 loop reads CASSQAWKGYGNEQFF. CDR3 bases: TGCGCCAGCAGCCAGGCGTGGAAGGGTTATGGCAATGAGCAGTTCTTC. The chain is built from TRBV4-3 and TRBJ2-1; no reliable D call. CDR3 length: 16 residues. V was shortened by 3 bases and J by 6 bases, with 18 bases between the two germline ends. Germline CDR1 LGHNA, CDR2 YSLEER.

This clonotype was found a few times. The rearrangement links TRBV4-1 to TRBJ2-7; perhaps TRBD1 as D (5 bases). Germline-derived CDR1 and CDR2 are MGHRA and YSYEKL. With 4 bases removed from V and 3 bases from J, the gap between germline ends came to 10 bases. The CDR3 has 13 amino acids. CDR3 nucleotide sequence: TGCGCCAGCAGCCCCTTTCAGGGCTACGAGCAGTACTTC. Protein: CASSPFQGYEQYF.

The gene calls are TRBV7-9 and TRBJ1-2; tentatively, D is TRBD1 (5 bases). The CDR3 runs 13 residues. Looked up from germline, CDR1 is SEHNR and CDR2 is FQNEAQ (reference sequence). Trimming cost V 1 base and J 14 bases, with 17 bases left between them. In DNA form, the CDR3 reads TGTGCCAGCAGCTTAGAAGGACACCCCCGTCGTACCTTC. This gives the protein CASSLEGHPRRTF.

The CDR3 here is CASSGTGTGAYNEQFF. CDR3 DNA sequence: TGTGCCAGCAGTGGTACCGGGACAGGGGCCTACAATGAGCAGTTCTTC. The V gene is TRBV12-3 or TRBV12-4, the J gene TRBJ2-1, with 10 bases matching TRBD1. Losses at the gene ends were 5 bases for V and 2 bases for J; bases not matched to a gene: 6. The CDR3 has 16 amino acids.

The chain is built from TRBV20-1 and TRBJ1-3; 8 nucleotides agree with TRBD1. With 0 bases clipped from V and 0 bases from J, the junction kept 1 base outside the gene matches. This CDR3 has 15 residues. Germline V gene sequence: CDR1 DFQATT, CDR2 SNEGSKA (reference sequence). The CDR3 spells CSARDGQGSGNTIYF. The CDR3, as DNA: TGCAGTGCTAGAGATGGACAGGGCTCTGGAAACACCATATATTTT.

The chain recombines TRBV4-3 with TRBJ1-5; unclear D gene. V was cut by 0 bases and J by 9 bases, with 15 bases left in between. CDR3 length equals 15 residues. The germline CDR1 and CDR2 sequences are LGHNA and YSLEER. The CDR3 DNA sequence: TGCGCCAGCAGCCAAGATCAAAGAGGTCCCTGGCCCCAGCATTTT. Residues: CASSQDQRGPWPQHF.

This clonotype was seen a handful of times. This chain links TRBV5-1 with TRBJ2-1; the D is unclear. The CDR3 runs to 13 residues. Deletions cut 5 bases from V and 2 bases from J, with 8 bases between. Germline loops: CDR1 SGHRS, CDR2 YFSETQ. The CDR3, as DNA: TGCGCCAGCAGTCGGGCCACCTACAATGAGCAGTTCTTC. Amino acid sequence: CASSRATYNEQFF. The entire variable domain, with the rest obtained from reference TRBV5-1 and TRBJ2-1, is as follows: KAGVTQTPRYLIKTRGQQVTLSCSPISGHRSVSWYQQTPGQGLQFLFEYFSETQRNKGNFPGRFSGRQFSNSRSEMNVSTLELGDSALYLCASSRATYNEQFFGPGTRLTVL.

The gene calls are TRBV5-1 and TRBJ2-1; 9 bases are a match to TRBD2. CDR3 length: 15 residues. Germline V gene data show CDR1 as SGHRS and CDR2 as YFSETQ. After removal of 0 bases from V and 12 bases from J, the junction contained 10 bases not matched to a gene. The CDR3 DNA follows: TGCGCCAGCAGCTTGGGCGGGAGGGCCTCATTGGTGCAGTTCTTC. Its protein is CASSLGGRASLVQFF. Based on the CDR3 plus reference TRBV5-1 and TRBJ2-1, the full variable domain is KAGVTQTPRYLIKTRGQQVTLSCSPISGHRSVSWYQQTPGQGLQFLFEYFSETQRNKGNFPGRFSGRQFSNSRSEMNVSTLELGDSALYLCASSLGGRASLVQFFGPGTRLTVL.

The chain carries TRBV29-1 and TRBJ1-2; D remains unclear. The germline V and J ends were trimmed by 3 bases and 5 bases, with 10 bases remaining between them. CDR1 and CDR2 (germline): SQVTM, ANQGSEA. This CDR3 comprises 12 residues. The CDR3 here is CSVDKGRYGYTF. The CDR3 bases are TGCAGCGTTGACAAGGGTCGGTATGGCTACACCTTC.

This clonotype was found many times. The chain is built from TRBV5-1 and TRBJ2-3; D is undetermined. The germline V and J ends were trimmed by 1 base and 2 bases, with 11 bases remaining between them. The CDR3 is 15 residues long. Germline-derived CDR1 and CDR2 are SGHRS and YFSETQ. The CDR3 sequence: CASSLYRQNTDTQYF. CDR3 coding DNA: TGCGCCAGCAGCTTGTATCGGCAGAACACAGATACGCAGTATTTT. The full variable domain, completed using reference TRBV5-1 and TRBJ2-3, is KAGVTQTPRYLIKTRGQQVTLSCSPISGHRSVSWYQQTPGQGLQFLFEYFSETQRNKGNFPGRFSGRQFSNSRSEMNVSTLELGDSALYLCASSLYRQNTDTQYFGPGTRLTVL.

V gene TRBV12-3 or TRBV12-4 combines with J gene TRBJ2-2; 7 bases fit TRBD1. CDR3 length equals 15 residues. V shed 5 bases and J 1 base; nucleotides not matched to a gene: 4. The DNA of the CDR3 is TGTGCCAGCAGTAATAACAGGGGGAACACCGGGGAGCTGTTTTTT. Amino acid sequence: CASSNNRGNTGELFF.

This clonotype appeared a few times. The V gene is TRBV20-1, the J gene TRBJ2-4, with D possibly TRBD2 on 5 matching bases. The V end lost 2 bases, the J end lost 8 bases, and 13 bases lay between the germline ends. Germline CDR1 reads DFQATT; CDR2 reads SNEGSKA (reference sequence). This CDR3 contains 13 residues. In DNA, the CDR3 is TGCAGTGCTAGACGCCAGAACGGGGACATTCAGTACTTC. Amino acids: CSARRQNGDIQYF.

This chain connects TRBV20-1 to TRBJ2-1; 12 positions agree with TRBD2. V trimming: 6 bases; J trimming: 7 bases; junction bases outside the gene matches: 4. Germline V gives CDR1 DFQATT, CDR2 SNEGSKA (reference sequence). The length of the CDR3 is 13 residues. CDR3 nucleotides: TGCAGTGCGGGAGGGACTAGCGGGAATGAGCAGTTCTTC. It encodes CSAGGTSGNEQFF.

The chain couples TRBV28 to TRBJ2-3, with 15 positions matching TRBD2. The germline V gene encodes CDR1 MDHEN and CDR2 SYDVKM. The CDR3 runs 19 residues. J lost 4 bases, V lost 1 base, and 9 bases had no gene match. The CDR3 sequence: CASSLFWTSGRAGADTQYF. Written as DNA, the CDR3 is TGTGCCAGCAGTTTATTTTGGACTAGCGGGAGGGCCGGCGCAGATACGCAGTATTTT.

This clonotype turned up a few times. The chain has TRBV12-3 or TRBV12-4 and TRBJ2-1; 7 nucleotides agree with TRBD1. The junction had 10 bases not matched to a gene; V was cut back by 6 bases and J by 5 bases. The CDR3 is 15 residues long. The CDR3 spells CASRDPGQPDNEQFF. The CDR3 region has the DNA TGTGCCAGCAGAGACCCGGGACAGCCGGACAATGAGCAGTTCTTC.

There are many counts of this clonotype. The chain uses TRBV12-3 or TRBV12-4 and TRBJ2-3; D gene ambiguous. The CDR3 runs 14 residues. The V end lost 4 bases, the J end lost 4 bases, and 12 bases lay between the germline ends. CDR3 protein: CASSSGPHADTQYF. The CDR3 coding sequence is TGTGCCAGCAGTTCCGGACCCCATGCAGATACGCAGTATTTT.

The genes are TRBV6-2 or TRBV6-3 and TRBJ2-5; no firm D call. In germline, CDR1 is MNHEY, CDR2 SVGEGT. Trimming left V 6 bases short and J 2 bases short, with 16 bases between. This CDR3 is built from 15 residues. CDR3 coding DNA: TGTGCCAGCAGCCACACGTTTGGTTTTCAAGAGACCCAGTACTTC. Translated, it gives CASSHTFGFQETQYF.

This clonotype has at least ten counts. V and J are TRBV3-1 and TRBJ1-4; no definite D call. Trimming stripped 3 bases from V and 8 bases from J, with 7 bases between. Germline CDR1 LGHDT, CDR2 YNNKEL (reference sequence). The CDR3 is made up of 12 amino acids. The CDR3 here is CASSHRSEKLFF. The CDR3 coding sequence is TGTGCCAGCAGCCACCGGAGCGAAAAACTGTTTTTT. Full variable domain (missing parts from reference TRBV3-1 and TRBJ1-4): DTAVSQTPKYLVTQMGNDKSIKCEQNLGHDTMYWYKQDSKKFLKIMFSYNNKELIINETVPNRFSPKSPDKAHLNLHINSLELGDSAVYFCASSHRSEKLFFGSGTQLSVL.

About this clonotype itself: One end of the junction does not line up with germline, which may come from a read error. The chain has TRBV20-1 and TRBJ2-1, with TRBD2 identical over 10 bases. The CDR3 is 16 amino acids. The V gene's germline CDR1 is DFQATT and CDR2 SNEGSKA (reference sequence). The CDR3 is CSADRPGLASLNEQIF. The DNA of the CDR3 is TGCAGTGCAGACAGACCGGGACTAGCGTCTCTTAATGAGCAGATCTTC.

This clonotype was counted a few times. V gene TRBV25-1 combines with J gene TRBJ2-7, with TRBD1 identical over 7 bases. The CDR3 length is 15 residues. J was trimmed by 0 bases and V by 6 bases; bases with no gene match: 8. Germline CDR1 reads MGHDK; CDR2 reads SYGVNS. Here the CDR3 DNA reads TGTGCCAGCAGCCTAGCCGGGACAGCCTCCTACGAGCAGTACTTC. Protein: CASSLAGTASYEQYF.

V is TRBV7-2 and J is TRBJ1-3; D unclear. The CDR3 has 17 amino acids. Trimming took 5 bases from V and 0 from J, leaving 17 bases between them. Germline V gene data show CDR1 as SGHTA and CDR2 as FQGNSA. For the CDR3, the DNA is TGTGCCAGCAGCCTTAATGCTCCTAGTGCCTCTGGAAACACCATATATTTT. It yields the protein CASSLNAPSASGNTIYF.

The table lists this clonotype with a few counts. The chain couples TRBV7-9 to TRBJ2-5, with 7 bases identical to TRBD1. Trimming took 1 base from V and 1 from J; bases not matched to a gene: 0. This CDR3 has 14 amino acids. In germline, CDR1 is SEHNR, CDR2 FQNEAQ (reference sequence). The CDR3 coding sequence is TGTGCCAGCAGCTTAGAGGGGGCCCAAGAGACCCAGTACTTC. Translated: CASSLEGAQETQYF.